This T cell receptor (beta chain) was sequenced in a study of Ad26.COV2.S vaccination and SARS-CoV-2 variants. As for the study in general: Donor got 5x10^10 or 1x10^11 viral particles of Ad26.COV2.S. Findings and limits, study-wide: Vaccine and placebo groups showed comparable non-spike TCR breadth. It was reported that spike-specific CD8+ and CD4+ T cell responses were substantially broad after vaccination.

TCRdb's table, derived via immunoSEQ multiplex PCR, lists solely in-frame clones and lacks some. The sample gives under 550,000 clones, about nine tenths of which show up once; over 9% is in the top ten. Comments on this clone: As yet, its antigen is unknown.

Stated treatment: some 19 received Ad26.COV2.S at low or high dose, single or two shots; 5 received placebo; per-sample allocation not given. After the first vaccine or placebo injection, samples were drawn on day 63. Expression of Wuhan-strain SARS-CoV-2 spike came from the Ad26 vector that formed the vaccine. Per germline, CDR1 SEHNR and CDR2 FQNEAQ (reference sequence). The CDR3 has 14 amino acids. With V trimmed by 9 bases and J by 5 bases, 10 bases remained unmatched. The rearrangement uses TRBV7-9 and TRBJ2-1; TRBD2 matches at 7 bases. Sequencing was performed on peripheral blood, taken in a trial of Ad26.COV2.S vaccine versus placebo. The TCR sequence derives from a person aged 18-60 years who received the Ad26.COV2.S COVID-19 vaccine or a placebo. CDR3 in DNA: TGTGCCAGTTCGCGGGAGATGTCTAACAATGAGCAGTTCTTC. Its protein is CASSREMSNNEQFF.